The 6 T cell receptor beta chains reported below all come from one sample, sequenced in a study of blood T cell repertoires in COVID-19. Here immunoSEQ multiplex PCR was the method, and the copy in TCRdb shows in-frame clones only, minus some. The table has about 220,000 clones, approximately 80% seen once. The sequencing sample was made of peripheral blood. These TCRs come from a man aged 25 to 45 with active or convalescent COVID-19.

This chain joins TRBV29-1 and TRBJ2-1; D is possibly TRBD2 (6 bases). The V end was cut by 4 bases, the J end by 0 bases, with 10 bases between. CDR1 is SQVTM and CDR2 is ANQGSEA in the germline V gene. This CDR3 is built from 14 residues. This CDR3 is CSVVRGSSYNEQFF. Written as DNA, the CDR3 is TGCAGCGTTGTTCGGGGGAGCTCCTACAATGAGCAGTTCTTC.

As concerns this clone: Germline and junction disagree at one end, which may indicate a read error. This sequence joins TRBV28 and TRBJ1-5; 9 nucleotides agree with TRBD1. The length of the CDR3 is 18 residues. The V gene's germline CDR1 is MDHEN and CDR2 SYDVKM. CDR3: CATSGPGQGRWSNQPQHF. In nucleotides, the CDR3 is TGTGCCACCAGTGGGCCGGGACAGGGCCGGTGGAGCAATCAGCCCCAGCATTTT. The whole variable domain, remainder taken from reference TRBV28 and TRBJ1-5, is DVKVTQSSRYLVKRTGEKVFLECVQDMDHENMFWYRQDPGLGLRLIYFSYDVKMKEKGDIPEGYSVSREKKERFSLILESASTNQTSMYLCATSGPGQGRWSNQPQHFGDGTRLSIL.

This clone is medium-sized (0.01 to 0.1%) in the sample. V gene TRBV19 combines with J gene TRBJ2-5; 7 positions agree with TRBD1. This CDR3 spans 14 amino acids. Germline CDR1 and CDR2: LNHDA and SQIVND (reference sequence). The J segment lost 2 bases and the V segment lost 5 bases, leaving 5 bases of the junction unmatched. CDR3 sequence: CASSGNRGQETQYF. Here the CDR3 DNA reads TGTGCCAGTAGTGGTAACAGGGGTCAAGAGACCCAGTACTTC.

The chain has TRBV14 and TRBJ1-1; D not resolved. This CDR3 has 13 residues. CDR1 is SGHDN, CDR2 FVKESK, per germline. V was cut by 5 bases and J by 2 bases, with 9 bases left in between. The CDR3 sequence is CASSNEVNTEAFF. The CDR3 DNA reads TGTGCCAGCAGCAACGAGGTAAACACTGAAGCTTTCTTT.

The rearrangement uses TRBV20-1 and TRBJ1-1; D uncertain. This CDR3 has 11 residues. Germline V CDR1 and CDR2: DFQATT, SNEGSKA (reference sequence). CDR3 sequence reads: CMPERNTEAFF. In nucleotides, the CDR3 is TGCATGCCCGAGCGAAACACTGAAGCTTTCTTT.

As regards this clone: Additional DNA sequences in this sample encode the identical CDR3. The chain links TRBV3-1 (or the pseudogene TRBV3-2) to TRBJ2-2; D perhaps matches TRBD2 (6 bases). V lost 2 bases and J 5 bases, leaving 6 bases between the germline ends. CDR1 is LGHDT, CDR2 YNNKEL, per germline (reference sequence). This CDR3 has 13 amino acids. This chain's CDR3 is CASSQRGTGELFF. The CDR3 nucleotides read TGTGCCAGCAGCCAACGGGGGACCGGGGAGCTGTTTTTT.